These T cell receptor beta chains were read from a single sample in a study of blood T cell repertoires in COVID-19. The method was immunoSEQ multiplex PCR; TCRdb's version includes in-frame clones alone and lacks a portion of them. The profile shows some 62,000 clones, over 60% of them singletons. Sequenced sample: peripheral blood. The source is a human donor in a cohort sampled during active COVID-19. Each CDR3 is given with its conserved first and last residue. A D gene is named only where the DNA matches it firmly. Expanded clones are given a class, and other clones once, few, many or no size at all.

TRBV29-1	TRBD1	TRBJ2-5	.	CSVEGQGARETQYF	TGCAGCGTTGAGGGACAGGGGGCCCGGGAGACCCAGTACTTC
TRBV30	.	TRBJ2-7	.	CAWSLSGSYEQYF	TGTGCCTGGAGTCTATCGGGATCCTACGAGCAGTACTTC
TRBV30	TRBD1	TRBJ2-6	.	CAWRRDRGRVSGANVLTF	TGTGCCTGGAGGCGGGACAGGGGGCGCGTGTCTGGGGCCAACGTCCTGACTTTC
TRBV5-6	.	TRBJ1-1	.	CASTRGSNTEAFF	TGTGCCAGCACGCGGGGCTCGAACACTGAAGCTTTCTTT
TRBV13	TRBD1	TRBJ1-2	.	CASSLQGGYGYTF	TGTGCCAGCAGCTTACAGGGGGGATATGGCTACACCTTC
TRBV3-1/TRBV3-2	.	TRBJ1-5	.	CASSPSGKGRDQPQHF	TGTGCCAGCAGCCCCTCAGGGAAGGGTCGCGATCAGCCCCAGCATTTT
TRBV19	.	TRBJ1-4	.	CASSRNINEKLFF	TGTGCCAGTAGTAGAAACATAAATGAAAAACTGTTTTTT
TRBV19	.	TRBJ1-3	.	CASSQRGPSGNTIYF	TGTGCCAGTAGCCAAAGAGGCCCCTCTGGAAACACCATATATTTT
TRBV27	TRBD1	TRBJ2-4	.	CASSQGQGNIQYF	TGTGCCAGCAGCCAGGGACAGGGAAACATTCAGTACTTC
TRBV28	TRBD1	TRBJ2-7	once	CASRPGTGVSYEQYF	TGTGCCAGCAGACCCGGGACAGGGGTCTCCTACGAGCAGTACTTC
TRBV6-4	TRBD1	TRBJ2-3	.	CASSVGGQGRPDTQYF	TGTGCCAGCAGTGTTGGGGGACAGGGGAGGCCAGATACGCAGTATTTT
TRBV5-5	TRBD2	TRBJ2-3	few	CASSSPGSSGSTDTQYF	TGTGCCAGCAGCTCCCCCGGGTCTAGCGGCAGCACAGATACGCAGTATTTT
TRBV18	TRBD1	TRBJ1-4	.	CASSGTGSEKLFF	TGTGCCAGCTCAGGGACAGGGAGTGAAAAACTGTTTTTT
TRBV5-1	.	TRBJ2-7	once	CASSLAPDLSSYEQYF	TGCGCCAGCAGCTTGGCCCCTGACTTAAGCTCCTACGAGCAGTACTTC
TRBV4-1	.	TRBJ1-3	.	CASSQVAAGRGNTIYF	TGCGCCAGCAGCCAAGTAGCGGCAGGGAGAGGAAACACCATATATTTT
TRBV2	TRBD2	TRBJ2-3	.	CASSGRVTSGGAADTQYF	TGTGCCAGCAGTGGTCGGGTGACTAGCGGGGGGGCGGCAGATACGCAGTATTTT
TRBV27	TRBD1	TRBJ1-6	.	CASSTTGVGSPLHF	TGTGCCAGCAGTACCACAGGGGTCGGATCACCCCTCCACTTT
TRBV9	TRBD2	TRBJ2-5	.	CASSVSIAGEETQYF	TGTGCCAGCAGCGTCTCAATAGCGGGGGAAGAGACCCAGTACTTC
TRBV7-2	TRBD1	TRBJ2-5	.	CASSLVRGRETQYF	TGTGCCAGCAGCTTAGTCAGGGGGAGAGAGACCCAGTACTTC
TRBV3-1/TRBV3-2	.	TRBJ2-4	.	CASSQDSGWAKNIQYF	TGTGCCAGCAGCCAAGATTCGGGGTGGGCAAAAAACATTCAGTACTTC
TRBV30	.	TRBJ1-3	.	CAWGSSGNTIYF	TGTGCCTGGGGATCTTCTGGAAACACCATATATTTT
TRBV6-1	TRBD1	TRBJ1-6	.	CASSEVGTGANSPLHF	TGTGCCAGCAGTGAAGTTGGGACAGGGGCCAATTCACCCCTCCACTTT
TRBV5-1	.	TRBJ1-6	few	CASSIEQSNNSPLHF	TGCGCCAGCAGCATTGAACAGTCAAATAATTCACCCCTCCACTTT
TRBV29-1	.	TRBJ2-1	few	CSATRVGNEQFF	TGCAGCGCAACTCGAGTCGGGAATGAGCAGTTCTTC
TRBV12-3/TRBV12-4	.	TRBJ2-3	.	CASSINTADTQYF	TGTGCCAGCAGTATTAATACGGCAGATACGCAGTATTTT
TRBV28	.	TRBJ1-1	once	CASSPGGANTEAFF	TGTGCCAGCAGCCCGGGGGGGGCGAACACTGAAGCTTTCTTT
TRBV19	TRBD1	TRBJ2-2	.	CASSIAGTGSNTGELFF	TGTGCCAGTAGTATAGCCGGGACAGGGAGTAACACCGGGGAGCTGTTTTTT
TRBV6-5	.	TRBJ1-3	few	CASSYGGSPGNTIYF	TGTGCCAGCAGTTACGGGGGCTCCCCTGGAAACACCATATATTTT
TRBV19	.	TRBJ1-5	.	CASSISRSNQPQHF	TGTGCCAGTAGTATCTCTAGGAGCAATCAGCCCCAGCATTTT
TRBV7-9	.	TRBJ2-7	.	CASSITGTPHEQYF	TGTGCCAGCAGCATCACCGGGACACCCCACGAGCAGTACTTC
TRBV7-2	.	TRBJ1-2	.	CASSLDQDYGYTF	TGTGCCAGCAGCTTGGATCAGGACTATGGCTACACCTTC
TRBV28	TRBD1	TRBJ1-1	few	CASSPLGQFEAFF	TGTGCCAGCAGTCCTCTGGGACAGTTCGAAGCTTTCTTT
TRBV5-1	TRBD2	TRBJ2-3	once	CASSPGLAGDKPYTDTQYF	TGCGCCAGCAGCCCGGGACTAGCGGGGGATAAACCTTACACAGATACGCAGTATTTT
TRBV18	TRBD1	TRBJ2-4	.	CASSRATGGGNIQYF	TGTGCCAGCTCAAGGGCCACAGGGGGCGGCAACATTCAGTACTTC
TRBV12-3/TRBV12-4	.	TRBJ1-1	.	CASSPGQRTEAFF	TGTGCCAGCAGTCCTGGACAGCGAACTGAAGCTTTCTTT
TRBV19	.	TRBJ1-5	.	CASSMGATPHQPQHF	TGTGCCAGTAGTATGGGGGCCACCCCCCATCAGCCCCAGCATTTT
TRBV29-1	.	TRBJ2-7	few	CSVESGSSYEQYF	TGCAGCGTTGAATCGGGGAGCTCCTACGAGCAGTACTTC
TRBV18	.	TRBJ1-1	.	CASSPISTSRNTEAFF	TGTGCCAGCTCACCAATTAGTACTTCTAGGAACACTGAAGCTTTCTTT
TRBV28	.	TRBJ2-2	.	CASSLATVANTGELFF	TGTGCCAGCAGCCTAGCAACGGTCGCGAACACCGGGGAGCTGTTTTTT
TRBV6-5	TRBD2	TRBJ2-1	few	CASSWSAGGTILF	TGTGCCAGCAGTTGGTCAGCGGGGGGCACCATTCTCTTC
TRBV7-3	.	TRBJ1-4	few	CASSLTGATNEKLFF	TGTGCCAGCAGCTTAACGGGAGCAACTAATGAAAAACTGTTTTTT
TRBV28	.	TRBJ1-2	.	CASRRQDLNYGYTF	TGTGCCAGCAGGCGACAGGATTTGAACTATGGCTACACCTTC
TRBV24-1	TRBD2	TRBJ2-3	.	CATSDPAGGSTDTQYF	TGTGCCACCAGTGATCCGGCCGGGGGGAGCACAGATACGCAGTATTTT
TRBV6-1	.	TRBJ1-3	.	CASSEHTGSGNTIYF	TGTGCCAGCAGTGAGCATACAGGGTCTGGAAACACCATATATTTT
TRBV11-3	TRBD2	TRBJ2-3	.	CASSTGGGATDTQYF	TGTGCCAGCAGTACCGGCGGGGGGGCCACAGATACGCAGTATTTT
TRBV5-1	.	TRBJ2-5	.	CASSRGGQETQYF	TGCGCCAGCAGCAGGGGGGGCCAAGAGACCCAGTACTTC
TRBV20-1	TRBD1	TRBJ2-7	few	CSASGPGQGSHEQYF	TGCAGTGCTAGTGGGCCGGGACAGGGATCCCACGAGCAGTACTTC
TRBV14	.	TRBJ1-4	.	CASSRISGTGGEKLFF	TGTGCCAGCAGCCGTATTTCGGGAACTGGAGGTGAAAAACTGTTTTTT
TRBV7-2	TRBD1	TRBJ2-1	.	CASSSGQGFYNEQFF	TGTGCCAGCAGCTCTGGACAGGGGTTCTACAATGAGCAGTTCTTC
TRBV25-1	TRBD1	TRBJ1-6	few	CASSWDRDNSPLHF	TGTGCCAGCAGCTGGGACAGGGATAATTCACCCCTCCACTTT
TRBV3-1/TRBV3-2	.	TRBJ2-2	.	CASSPKGDTGELFF	TGTGCCAGCAGCCCCAAGGGGGACACCGGGGAGCTGTTTTTT
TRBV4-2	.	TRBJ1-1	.	CASSQETRTMNTEAFF	TGTGCCAGCAGCCAAGAAACCAGGACTATGAACACTGAAGCTTTCTTT
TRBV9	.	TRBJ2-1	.	CASSEPSGTPTSYNEQFF	TGTGCCAGCAGCGAGCCCTCCGGGACTCCGACTTCCTACAATGAGCAGTTCTTC
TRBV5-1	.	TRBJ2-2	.	CASSLTGGRGGELFF	TGCGCCAGCAGCTTGACGGGGGGCCGGGGCGGGGAGCTGTTTTTT
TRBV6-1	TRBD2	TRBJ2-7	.	CASSEILGTSGSYEQYF	TGTGCCAGCAGTGAGATCTTAGGGACTAGCGGCTCCTACGAGCAGTACTTC
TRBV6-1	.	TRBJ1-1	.	CASSEGGGRTEAFF	TGTGCCAGCAGTGAAGGGGGGGGGCGCACTGAAGCTTTCTTT
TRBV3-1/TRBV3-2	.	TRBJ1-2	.	CAIRGGRDGYTF	TGTGCCATCCGAGGGGGTAGGGATGGCTACACCTTC